This T cell receptor beta chain was sequenced in a study of blood T cell repertoires in COVID-19. Study at large: Specimens from acute and convalescent COVID-19 originated in the United States, Italy and Spain. PBMCs, B-cell-depleted T cells, or T cells provided the cDNA or gDNA that made up the material.

The CDR3 contains 15 residues. V was pared by 0 bases and J by 4 bases, with 10 bases between. Germline CDR1 and CDR2: LGHNA and YNFKEQ. Participants had their cohort set by participant-reported clinical history. Original handling: Scientists estimated how many nucleated cells there were by amplifying reference gene primers. Measured with immunoSEQ multiplex PCR; TCRdb has only the in-frame clones, and not every one. D and trimming come from the DNA, and the V and J calls and clone size come from that table. The profile covers just over 300,000 clones, with roughly 90% appearing a single time and roughly a tenth taken by the ten largest.

The clonotype was recovered from a woman aged 40 to 55 who had recovered from COVID-19. The sequenced sample was PBMCs or T cells enriched from blood (not recorded which). This chain connects TRBV4-2 to TRBJ1-3; D unclear. Here the CDR3 DNA reads TGTGCCAGCAGCCAAGAAGCGGCGCGAGGAAACACCATATATTTT. It yields the protein CASSQEAARGNTIYF.